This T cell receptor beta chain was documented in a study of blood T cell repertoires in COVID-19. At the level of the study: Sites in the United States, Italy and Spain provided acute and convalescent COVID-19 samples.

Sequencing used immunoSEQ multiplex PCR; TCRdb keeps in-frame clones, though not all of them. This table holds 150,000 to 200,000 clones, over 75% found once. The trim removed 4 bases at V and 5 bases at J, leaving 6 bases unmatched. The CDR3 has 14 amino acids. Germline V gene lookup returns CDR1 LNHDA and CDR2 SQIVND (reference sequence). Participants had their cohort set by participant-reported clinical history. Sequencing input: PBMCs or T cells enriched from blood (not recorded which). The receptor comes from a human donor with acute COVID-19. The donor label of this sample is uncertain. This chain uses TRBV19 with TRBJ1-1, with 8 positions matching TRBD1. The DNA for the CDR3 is TGTGCCAGTAGTAATTCAGGGGGCTGGACTGAAGCTTTCTTT. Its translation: CASSNSGGWTEAFF.